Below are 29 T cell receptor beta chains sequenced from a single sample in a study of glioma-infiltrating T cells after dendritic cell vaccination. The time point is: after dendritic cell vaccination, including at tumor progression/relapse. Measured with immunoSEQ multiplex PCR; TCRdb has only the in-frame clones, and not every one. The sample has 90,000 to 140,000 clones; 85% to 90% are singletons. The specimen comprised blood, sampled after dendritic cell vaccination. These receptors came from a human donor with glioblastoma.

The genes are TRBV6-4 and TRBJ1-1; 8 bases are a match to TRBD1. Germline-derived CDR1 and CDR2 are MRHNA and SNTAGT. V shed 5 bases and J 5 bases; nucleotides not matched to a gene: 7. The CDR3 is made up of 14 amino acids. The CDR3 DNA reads TGTGCCAGCAGTACCGACAGGGGAGGAACTGAAGCTTTCTTT. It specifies CASSTDRGGTEAFF.

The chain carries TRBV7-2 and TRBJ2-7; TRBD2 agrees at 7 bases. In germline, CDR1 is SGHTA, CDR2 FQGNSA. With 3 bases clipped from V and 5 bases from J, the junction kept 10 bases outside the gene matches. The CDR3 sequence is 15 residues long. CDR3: CASSFPGLPTHEQYF. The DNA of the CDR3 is TGTGCCAGCAGCTTTCCGGGACTACCAACCCACGAGCAGTACTTC.

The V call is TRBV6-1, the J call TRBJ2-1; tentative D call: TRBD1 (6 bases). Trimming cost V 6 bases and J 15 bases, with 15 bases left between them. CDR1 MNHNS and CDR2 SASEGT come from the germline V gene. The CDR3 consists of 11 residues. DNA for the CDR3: TGTGCCAGCAGGTCCGGACAGACATGGTTCTTC. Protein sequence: CASRSGQTWFF.

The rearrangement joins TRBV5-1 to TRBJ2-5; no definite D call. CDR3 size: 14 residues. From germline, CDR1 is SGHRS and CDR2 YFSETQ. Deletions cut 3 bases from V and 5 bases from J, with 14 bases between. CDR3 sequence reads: CASSYRLTMETQYF. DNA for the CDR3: TGCGCCAGCAGCTACCGGTTAACTATGGAGACCCAGTACTTC.

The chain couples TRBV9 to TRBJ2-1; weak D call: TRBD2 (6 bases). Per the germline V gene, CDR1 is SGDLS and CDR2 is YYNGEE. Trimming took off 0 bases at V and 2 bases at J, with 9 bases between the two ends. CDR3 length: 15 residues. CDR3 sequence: CASSVDSGPYNEQFF. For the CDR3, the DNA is TGTGCCAGCAGCGTAGATAGCGGTCCCTACAATGAGCAGTTCTTC.

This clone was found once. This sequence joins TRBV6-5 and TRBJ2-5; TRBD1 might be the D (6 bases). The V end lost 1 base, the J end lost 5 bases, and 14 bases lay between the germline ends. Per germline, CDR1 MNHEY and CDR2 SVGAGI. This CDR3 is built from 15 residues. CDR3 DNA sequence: TGTGCCAGCAGTTACTACTCGGGAAGGGGGGAGACCCAGTACTTC. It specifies CASSYYSGRGETQYF.

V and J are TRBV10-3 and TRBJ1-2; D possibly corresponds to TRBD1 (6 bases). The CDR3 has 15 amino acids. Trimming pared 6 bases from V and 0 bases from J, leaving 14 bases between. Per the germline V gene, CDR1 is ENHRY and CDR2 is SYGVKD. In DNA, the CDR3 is TGTGCCATCAGCAAAACCGACAGGTCTAACTATGGCTACACCTTC. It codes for CAISKTDRSNYGYTF.

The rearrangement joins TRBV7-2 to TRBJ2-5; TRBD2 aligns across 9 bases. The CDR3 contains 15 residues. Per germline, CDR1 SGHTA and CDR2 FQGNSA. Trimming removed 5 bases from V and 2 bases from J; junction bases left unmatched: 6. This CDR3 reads CASSGGTSNQETQYF. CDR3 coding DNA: TGTGCCAGCAGCGGGGGGACTAGCAATCAAGAGACCCAGTACTTC.

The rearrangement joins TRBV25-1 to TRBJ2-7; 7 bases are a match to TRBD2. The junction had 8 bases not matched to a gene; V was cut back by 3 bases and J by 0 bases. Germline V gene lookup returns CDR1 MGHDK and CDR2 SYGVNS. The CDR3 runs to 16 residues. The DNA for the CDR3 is TGTGCCAGCAGTGACGGAAAAGCGGGAACCTCCTACGAGCAGTACTTC. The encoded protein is CASSDGKAGTSYEQYF.

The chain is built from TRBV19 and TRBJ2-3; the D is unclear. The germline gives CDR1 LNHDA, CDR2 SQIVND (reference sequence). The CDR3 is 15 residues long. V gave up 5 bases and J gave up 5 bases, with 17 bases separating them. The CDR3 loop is CASSDPRSAKDTQYF. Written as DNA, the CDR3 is TGTGCCAGTAGTGATCCCAGGTCTGCGAAAGATACGCAGTATTTT.

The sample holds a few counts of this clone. DNA for the CDR3: TGTGCCAGCTCACCGGGGACAGTTAAGGGTGGCTACACCTTC. This translates into CASSPGTVKGGYTF. This rearrangement joins TRBV18 to TRBJ1-2, with 7 bases fitting TRBD1. The trim removed 3 bases at V and 7 bases at J, leaving 8 bases unmatched. The V gene's germline CDR1 is KGHSH and CDR2 LQKENI. This CDR3 is built from 14 residues.

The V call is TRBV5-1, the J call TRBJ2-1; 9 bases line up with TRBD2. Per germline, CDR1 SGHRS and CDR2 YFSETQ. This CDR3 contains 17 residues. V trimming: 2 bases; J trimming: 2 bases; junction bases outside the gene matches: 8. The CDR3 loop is CASSFVSLAGAYNEQFF. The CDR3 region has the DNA TGCGCCAGCAGCTTCGTCTCCTTAGCGGGGGCCTACAATGAGCAGTTCTTC.

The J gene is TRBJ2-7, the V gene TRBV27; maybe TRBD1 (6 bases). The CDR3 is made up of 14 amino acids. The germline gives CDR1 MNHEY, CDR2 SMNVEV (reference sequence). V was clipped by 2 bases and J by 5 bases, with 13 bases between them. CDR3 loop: CASSLNTGSDEQYF. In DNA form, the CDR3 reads TGTGCCAGCAGTTTAAATACAGGGTCCGACGAGCAGTACTTC.

The DNA for the CDR3 is TGTGCCAGCAGCTTCTCCGGGACAGACTATGGCTACACCTTC. As protein: CASSFSGTDYGYTF. The chain employs TRBV7-2 and TRBJ1-2; TRBD1 matches 7 bases. The trim removed 3 bases at V and 3 bases at J, leaving 4 bases unmatched. This CDR3 contains 14 residues. The germline V gene has CDR1 SGHTA and CDR2 FQGNSA.

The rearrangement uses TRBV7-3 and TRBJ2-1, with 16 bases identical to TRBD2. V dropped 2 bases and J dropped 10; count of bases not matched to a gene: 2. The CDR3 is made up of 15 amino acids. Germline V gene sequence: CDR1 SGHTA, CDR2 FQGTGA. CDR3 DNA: TGTGCCAGCAGCTTAGGGACTAGCGGGAGGGCCGAGCAGTTCTTC. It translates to CASSLGTSGRAEQFF. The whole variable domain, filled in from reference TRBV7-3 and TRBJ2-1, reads GAGVSQTPSNKVTEKGKYVELRCDPISGHTALYWYRQSLGQGPEFLIYFQGTGAADDSGLPNDRFFAVRPEGSVSTLKIQRTERGDSAVYLCASSLGTSGRAEQFFGPGTRLTVL.

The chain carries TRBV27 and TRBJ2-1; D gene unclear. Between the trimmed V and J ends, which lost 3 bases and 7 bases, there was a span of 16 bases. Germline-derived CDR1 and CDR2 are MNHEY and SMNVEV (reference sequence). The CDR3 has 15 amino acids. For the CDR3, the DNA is TGTGCCAGCAGTTTCGTGGAGAGTGGTAGAAATGAGCAGTTCTTC. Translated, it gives CASSFVESGRNEQFF.

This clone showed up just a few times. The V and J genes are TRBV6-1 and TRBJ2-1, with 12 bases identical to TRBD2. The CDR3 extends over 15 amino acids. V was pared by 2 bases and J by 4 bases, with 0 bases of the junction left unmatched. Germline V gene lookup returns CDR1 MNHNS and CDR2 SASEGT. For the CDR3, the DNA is TGTGCCAGCAGTGAACTAGCGGGGGGGTACAATGAGCAGTTCTTC. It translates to CASSELAGGYNEQFF.

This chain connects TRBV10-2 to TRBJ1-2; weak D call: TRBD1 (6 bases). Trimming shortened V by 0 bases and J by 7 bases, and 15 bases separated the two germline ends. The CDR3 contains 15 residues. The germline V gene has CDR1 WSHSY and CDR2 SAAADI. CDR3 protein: CASSESRPGVGGYTF. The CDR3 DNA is TGCGCCAGCAGTGAGTCGAGGCCAGGGGTTGGTGGCTACACCTTC.

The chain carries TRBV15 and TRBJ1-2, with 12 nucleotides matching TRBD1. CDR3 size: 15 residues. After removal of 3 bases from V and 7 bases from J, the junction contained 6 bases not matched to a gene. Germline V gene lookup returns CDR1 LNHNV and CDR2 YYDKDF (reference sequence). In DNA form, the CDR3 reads TGTGCCACCAGCAGTACCGGGACAGGGGGCCTTGGCTACACCTTC. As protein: CATSSTGTGGLGYTF.

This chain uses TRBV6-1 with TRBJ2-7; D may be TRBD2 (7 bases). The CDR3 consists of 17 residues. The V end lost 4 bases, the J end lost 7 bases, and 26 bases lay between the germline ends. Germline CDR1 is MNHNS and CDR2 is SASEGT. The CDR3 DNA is TGTGCCAGCAGTGGGAGGGGCTGGGGGGGGCGAACTCTTGAGCAGTACTTC. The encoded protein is CASSGRGWGGRTLEQYF.

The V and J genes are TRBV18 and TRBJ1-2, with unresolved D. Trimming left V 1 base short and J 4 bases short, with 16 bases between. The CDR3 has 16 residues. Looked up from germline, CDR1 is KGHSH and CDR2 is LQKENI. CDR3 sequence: CASSPRSGQNFYGYTF. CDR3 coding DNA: TGTGCCAGCTCACCACGGTCAGGCCAAAACTTCTATGGCTACACCTTC.

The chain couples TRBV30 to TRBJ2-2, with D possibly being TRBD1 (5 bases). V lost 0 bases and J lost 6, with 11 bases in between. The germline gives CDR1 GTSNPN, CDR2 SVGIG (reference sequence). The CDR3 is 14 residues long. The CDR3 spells CAWSVARVPGELFF. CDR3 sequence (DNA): TGTGCCTGGAGTGTAGCCAGGGTCCCCGGGGAGCTGTTTTTT. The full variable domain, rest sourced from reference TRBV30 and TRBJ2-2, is SQTIHQWPATLVQPVGSPLSLECTVEGTSNPNLYWYRQAAGRGLQLLFYSVGIGQISSEVPQNLSASRPQDRQFILSSKKLLLSDSGFYLCAWSVARVPGELFFGEGSRLTVL.

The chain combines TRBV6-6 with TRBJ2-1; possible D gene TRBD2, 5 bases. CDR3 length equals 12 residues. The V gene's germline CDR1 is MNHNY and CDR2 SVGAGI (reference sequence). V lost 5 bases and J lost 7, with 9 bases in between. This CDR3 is CASSPGINEQFF. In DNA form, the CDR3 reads TGTGCCAGCAGTCCCGGGATAAATGAGCAGTTCTTC.

DNA for the CDR3: TGTGCCAGCAGTGAGACAATGTCTGGGGCCAACGTCCTGACTTTC. This sequence encodes CASSETMSGANVLTF. The V and J genes are TRBV6-1 and TRBJ2-6; D is undetermined. Germline V lookup: CDR1 MNHNS, CDR2 SASEGT. The ends were cut back, 3 bases at V and 1 base at J, with 7 bases in the middle. This CDR3 comprises 15 residues.

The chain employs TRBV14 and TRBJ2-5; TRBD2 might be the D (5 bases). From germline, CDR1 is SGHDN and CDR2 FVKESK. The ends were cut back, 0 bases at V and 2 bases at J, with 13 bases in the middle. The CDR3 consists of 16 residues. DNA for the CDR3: TGTGCCAGCAGCCAAGAGCAGTCAGCGGTACAAGAGACCCAGTACTTC. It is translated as CASSQEQSAVQETQYF. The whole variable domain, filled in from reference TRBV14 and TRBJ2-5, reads EAGVTQFPSHSVIEKGQTVTLRCDPISGHDNLYWYRRVMGKEIKFLLHFVKESKQDESGMPNNRFLAERTGGTYSTLKVQPAELEDSGVYFCASSQEQSAVQETQYFGPGTRLLVL.

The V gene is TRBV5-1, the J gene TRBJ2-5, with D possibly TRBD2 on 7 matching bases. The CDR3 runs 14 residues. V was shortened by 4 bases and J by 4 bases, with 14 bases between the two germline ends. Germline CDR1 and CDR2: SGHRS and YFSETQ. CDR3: CASSPRAGAETQYF. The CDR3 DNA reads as TGCGCCAGCAGCCCCCGGGCGGGGGCAGAGACCCAGTACTTC.

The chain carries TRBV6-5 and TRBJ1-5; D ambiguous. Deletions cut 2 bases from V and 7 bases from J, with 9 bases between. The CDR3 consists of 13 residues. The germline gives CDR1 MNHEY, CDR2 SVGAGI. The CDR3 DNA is TGTGCCAGCAGTTACAGAGGGAACCAGCCCCAGCATTTT. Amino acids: CASSYRGNQPQHF.

Here the CDR3 reads CASSLRSGTGNLDTEAFF. As DNA, the CDR3 is TGTGCCAGCAGCTTAAGGTCCGGGACAGGGAACCTGGACACTGAAGCTTTCTTT. The rearrangement links TRBV7-3 to TRBJ1-1; 9 bases map to TRBD1. V trimming: 1 base; J trimming: 3 bases; junction bases outside the gene matches: 12. There are 18 residues in the CDR3. CDR1 SGHTA and CDR2 FQGTGA come from the germline V gene. The whole variable domain, remainder taken from reference TRBV7-3 and TRBJ1-1, is GAGVSQTPSNKVTEKGKYVELRCDPISGHTALYWYRQSLGQGPEFLIYFQGTGAADDSGLPNDRFFAVRPEGSVSTLKIQRTERGDSAVYLCASSLRSGTGNLDTEAFFGQGTRLTVV.

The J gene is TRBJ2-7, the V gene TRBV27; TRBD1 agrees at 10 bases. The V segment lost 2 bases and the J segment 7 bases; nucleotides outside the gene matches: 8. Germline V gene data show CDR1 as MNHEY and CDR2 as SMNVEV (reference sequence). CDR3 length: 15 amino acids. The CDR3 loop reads CASSLDGTGVWEQYF. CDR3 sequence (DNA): TGTGCCAGCAGTTTAGATGGGACAGGGGTATGGGAGCAGTACTTC.